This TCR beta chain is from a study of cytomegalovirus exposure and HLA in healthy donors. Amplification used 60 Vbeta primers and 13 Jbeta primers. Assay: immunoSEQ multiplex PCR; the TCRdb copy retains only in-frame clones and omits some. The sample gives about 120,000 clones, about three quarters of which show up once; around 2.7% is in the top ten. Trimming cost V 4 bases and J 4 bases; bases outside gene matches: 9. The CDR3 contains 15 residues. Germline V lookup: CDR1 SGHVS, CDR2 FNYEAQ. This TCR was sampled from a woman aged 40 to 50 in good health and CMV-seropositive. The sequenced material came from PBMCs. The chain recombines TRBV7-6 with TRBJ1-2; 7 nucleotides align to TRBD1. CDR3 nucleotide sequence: TGTGCCAGCAGCTATTCAGACGGGACAGTCTATGGCTACACCTTC. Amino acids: CASSYSDGTVYGYTF.